This T cell receptor (beta chain) was profiled in a study of blood T cell repertoires in COVID-19. Study background: Spain, Italy and the United States supplied samples that represented acute and convalescent COVID-19. Nucleic acid was either cDNA or gDNA, and it came from T cells, B-cell-depleted T cells, or PBMCs.

With 6 bases clipped from V and 3 bases from J, the junction kept 7 bases outside the gene matches. There are 14 residues in the CDR3. The germline gives CDR1 MNHEY, CDR2 SVGAGI. Libraries were prepared by immunoSEQ multiplex PCR; TCRdb keeps only in-frame clonotypes and omits some of them. The sample lists about 140,000 clones; less than 85% were seen once. V and J are TRBV6-5 and TRBJ2-7; TRBD1 matches at 8 bases. This receptor was taken from a human donor in a cohort sampled during active COVID-19. Sequencing was done on a sample of peripheral blood. The CDR3 is CASSRTGRGYEQYF. CDR3 coding DNA: TGTGCCAGCAGCCGGACAGGGCGAGGCTACGAGCAGTACTTC.